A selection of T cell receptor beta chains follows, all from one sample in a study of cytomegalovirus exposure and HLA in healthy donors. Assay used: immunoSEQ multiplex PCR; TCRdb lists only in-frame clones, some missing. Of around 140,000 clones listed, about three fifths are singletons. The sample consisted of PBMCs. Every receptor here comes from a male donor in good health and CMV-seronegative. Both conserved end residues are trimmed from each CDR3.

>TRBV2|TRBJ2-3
AFQAASGGKDTQY
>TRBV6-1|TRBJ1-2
ASSEGGVGYGYT
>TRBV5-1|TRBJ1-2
ASSFGPAGRTTNYGYT
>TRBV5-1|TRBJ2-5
ASSFGGYYQEAQY
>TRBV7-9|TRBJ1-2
ASRGTGGLYGYT
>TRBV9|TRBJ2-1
ASSATGNYNEQF
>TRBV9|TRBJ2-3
ASSSHRTSGGVGDTQY
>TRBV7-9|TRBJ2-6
ASSLRGGYTGANVLT
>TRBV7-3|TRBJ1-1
ASSLNPGQGQAF
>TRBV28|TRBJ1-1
ASSFRGGGTEAF
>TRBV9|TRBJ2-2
ASSSTASGTGELF
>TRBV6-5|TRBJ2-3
ASSYPGEGRDTQY